The 9 T cell receptor beta chains in this list originate from one sample, sequenced in a study of T cell changes during pregnancy in multiple sclerosis. This table comes from immunoSEQ multiplex PCR, and its TCRdb copy is limited to in-frame clones, with some not included. The sample includes about 36,000 clones, around 89% of them seen just once. The source was CD8+ T cells from peripheral blood mononuclear cells, collected in the third trimester of pregnancy. The receptors shown here come from a female donor with multiple sclerosis, enrolled in a pregnancy study.

V gene TRBV7-9 combines with J gene TRBJ1-2; 9 nucleotides align to TRBD1. In germline, CDR1 is SEHNR, CDR2 FQNEAQ (reference sequence). CDR3 length: 15 residues. Germline trimming cut 6 bases from V and 6 bases from J; bases unmatched to any gene: 11. The CDR3 DNA is TGTGCCAGCAGTTTTCCCGGGACAGGGTCCCATGGCTACACCTTC. It codes for CASSFPGTGSHGYTF. Looking up the rest from reference TRBV7-9 and TRBJ1-2 gives the full variable domain: DTGVSQNPRHKITKRGQNVTFRCDPISEHNRLYWYRQTLGQGPEFLTYFQNEAQLEKSRLLSDRFSAERPKGSFSTLEIQRTEQGDSAMYLCASSFPGTGSHGYTFGSGTRLTVV.

This chain connects TRBV19 to TRBJ2-7; 7 bases map to TRBD1. Germline V gene sequence: CDR1 LNHDA, CDR2 SQIVND (reference sequence). The CDR3 loop spans 18 amino acids. J gave up 3 bases and V 5 bases, and 19 bases lay outside the gene matches. Here the CDR3 DNA reads TGTGCCAGTAGTCCTTACCCCCTCCGACAGGGTGGATTCTACGAGCAGTACTTC. Protein product: CASSPYPLRQGGFYEQYF.

With regard to this clone: A much larger clone lies a single base off, so this may be a read error. V is TRBV4-1 and J is TRBJ2-7, with 8 positions matching TRBD1. Germline values: CDR1 MGHRA, CDR2 YSYEKL. This CDR3 contains 16 residues. CDR3 sequence: CASSQDQGAYPHEQCF. The DNA of the CDR3 is TGCGCCAGCAGCCAAGATCAGGGGGCTTATCCCCACGAGCAGTGCTTC.

The chain has TRBV27 and TRBJ1-2, with TRBD1 identical over 7 bases. The CDR3 length is 15 residues. Germline lookup yields CDR1 MNHEY and CDR2 SMNVEV (reference sequence). V dropped 5 bases and J dropped 6; count of bases not matched to a gene: 12. The CDR3 spells CASSALDRAKNGYTF. DNA of the CDR3: TGTGCCAGCAGTGCCCTCGACAGGGCTAAGAATGGCTACACCTTC.

The rearrangement joins TRBV5-6 to TRBJ2-7; D is ambiguous. Germline V gene lookup returns CDR1 SGHDT and CDR2 YYEEEE. The V and J ends lost 1 base and 0 bases respectively, with 8 bases between them. The CDR3 is 14 residues long. CDR3 bases: TGTGCCAGCAGCTTGCCGGAGCGCTCCTACGAGCAGTACTTC. Residues: CASSLPERSYEQYF.

J is TRBJ2-2 and V is TRBV9; perhaps TRBD2 as D (6 bases). V dropped 3 bases and J dropped 3 bases, with 12 bases sitting between them. The CDR3 runs to 15 residues. The germline gives CDR1 SGDLS, CDR2 YYNGEE. CDR3 region: CASSGRDGYTGELFF. CDR3 nucleotide sequence: TGTGCCAGCAGCGGGAGGGACGGTTACACCGGGGAGCTGTTTTTT.

The chain carries TRBV6-5 and TRBJ2-1, with 9 positions matching TRBD1. The germline CDR1 and CDR2 sequences are MNHEY and SVGAGI. V dropped 7 bases and J dropped 6; count of bases not matched to a gene: 7. The CDR3 has 14 residues. DNA of the CDR3: TGTGCCAGCAAGGAGGGACAGGGTCCCAATGAGCAGTTCTTC. Its protein product is CASKEGQGPNEQFF.

The rearrangement links TRBV4-3 to TRBJ2-6; no reliable D call. V was clipped by 2 bases and J by 0 bases, with 8 bases between them. CDR3 length: 16 amino acids. Germline V gene sequence: CDR1 LGHNA, CDR2 YSLEER. CDR3 bases: TGCGCCAGCAGCCAACGGTGGTTCTCTGGGGCCAACGTCCTGACTTTC. This codes for CASSQRWFSGANVLTF.

This chain connects TRBV10-3 to TRBJ1-1; TRBD1 matches at 9 bases. Unmatched junction bases numbered 5, after V lost 3 bases and J lost 3 bases. CDR1 is ENHRY and CDR2 is SYGVKD in the germline V gene. This CDR3 region has 15 residues. The DNA for the CDR3 is TGTGCCATCAGTGACCCGGGACAGGGACACACTGAAGCTTTCTTT. Translating it yields CAISDPGQGHTEAFF.